The TCR beta chain under discussion was sequenced for a study of CD8 T cells in ankylosing spondylitis. Findings and caveats of the study: According to the report, clones linked to the disease were significantly enriched in matched synovial fluid samples taken from ankylosing spondylitis patients. Peripheral blood held disease-linked clones only at relatively low frequency, and these were CD8+. A motif of under 10 highly homologous TCR beta variants was seen as apparently characteristic of ankylosing spondylitis blood. A subset of motif variants has previously been described in the synovial fluid and blood of reactive arthritis.

Via MiXCR, TCRdb re-called the 5' RACE reads, giving one row per CDR3 protein. The table includes about 540,000 distinct CDR3 sequences, approximately 12% detected once. This clonotype has a handful of counts. Antigen specificity is unknown. The CDR3 sequence is 14 residues long. Germline CDR1 reads KGHDR; CDR2 reads SFDVKD. Trimming removed 8 bases from V and 3 bases from J, with 15 bases in between. Sequencing used blood, either unsorted or a sorted T cell fraction (not recorded which). The chain carries TRBV24-1 and TRBJ2-5; D may match TRBD1 or TRBD2 (5 bases each). This TCR was recovered from a male donor with ankylosing spondylitis. The CDR3 region has the DNA TGTGCCACCACCGAGCGAGGGGACGAAGAGACCCAGTACTTC. This translates into CATTERGDEETQYF.